The 9 T cell receptor beta chains below come from one sample, sequenced in a study of naive and memory T cell subsets. The study's findings and limits: A few larger clonotypes appeared in naive repertoires, especially CD8, possibly memory cells re-expressing CD45RA.

Their antigens remain unidentified. Two oligonucleotides, mixed equimolar, formed the beta constant-region primer covering TRBC1 and TRBC2. Ligated cDNA was amplified by four rounds of PCR with nested alpha and beta constant-region primers and SP2. MiXCR, applied by TCRdb to the UMI-ligation and nested PCR reads, yields one record per CDR3 protein. This table has 140,000 to 150,000 distinct CDR3 sequences, roughly 23% appearing once. The sample comprised naive CD4+ T cells from blood. The origin of the receptors is a human donor in good health.

This clonotype showed up just a few times. The rearrangement links TRBV12-3 or TRBV12-4 to TRBJ1-1; 7 bases fit TRBD1. The V gene end was trimmed by 5 bases and the J gene end by 0 bases; junction bases not matched to a gene: 3. There are 14 residues in the CDR3. As DNA, the CDR3 is TGTGCCAGCAGTCCAGGGGGTATGAACACTGAAGCTTTCTTT. This gives the protein CASSPGGMNTEAFF.

The chain combines TRBV6-5 with TRBJ1-6; the D gene is possibly TRBD1 (6 bases). V gave up 0 bases and J gave up 2 bases, with 11 bases separating them. The CDR3 contains 17 residues. The germline V gene has CDR1 MNHEY and CDR2 SVGAGI. The DNA of the CDR3 is TGTGCCAGCAGTTACTCACGGGGGCACACCTATAATTCACCCCTCCACTTT. This codes for CASSYSRGHTYNSPLHF.

Many counts were recorded for this clonotype. The rearrangement joins TRBV7-2 to TRBJ2-1; D unresolved. The CDR3 totals 11 residues. The V end lost 8 bases, the J end lost 3 bases, and 5 bases lay between the germline ends. CDR1 and CDR2 (germline): SGHTA, FQGNSA. In nucleotides, the CDR3 is TGTGCCAGCCGCTACTACAATGAGCAGTTCTTC. As protein: CASRYYNEQFF.

This clonotype was observed a few times. The chain has TRBV20-1 and TRBJ2-1; 11 bases match TRBD2. Trimming removed 5 bases from V and 4 bases from J; junction bases left unmatched: 10. The V gene's germline CDR1 is DFQATT and CDR2 SNEGSKA (reference sequence). The CDR3 is made up of 16 amino acids. DNA for the CDR3: TGCAGTGCTCTCCGTACTAGCGGGAGCATTTACAATGAGCAGTTCTTC. Its protein product is CSALRTSGSIYNEQFF.

In its sample, this clonotype was seen a few times. This chain connects TRBV18 to TRBJ1-3; no reliable D call. The V end was cut by 3 bases, the J end by 0 bases, with 6 bases between. In germline, CDR1 is KGHSH, CDR2 LQKENI. The CDR3 is 14 amino acids. CDR3 DNA: TGTGCCAGCTCACCCGCCTACTCTGGAAACACCATATATTTT. This gives the protein CASSPAYSGNTIYF.

A few counts support this clonotype. V is TRBV14 and J is TRBJ2-3, with 8 bases matching TRBD2. The CDR3 has 19 residues. CDR1 SGHDN and CDR2 FVKESK come from the germline V gene. V was clipped by 1 base and J by 4 bases; unmatched bases: 16. As DNA, the CDR3 is TGTGCCAGCAGCCAAGCGGGGGGGCGACCATCTTACAGGGCAGATACGCAGTATTTT. This translates into CASSQAGGRPSYRADTQYF.

This clonotype has more than one count but fewer than ten. The chain employs TRBV19 and TRBJ2-1, with D possibly matching TRBD1 (7 bases). Germline CDR1 reads LNHDA; CDR2 reads SQIVND (reference sequence). V dropped 6 bases and J dropped 9 bases, with 12 bases sitting between them. This CDR3 has 12 residues. CDR3 in amino acids: CASRRQGGEQFF. CDR3 DNA sequence: TGTGCCAGTAGGAGACAGGGAGGTGAGCAGTTCTTC.

Only a few counts were recorded for this clonotype. V usage is TRBV6-5 and J usage is TRBJ2-7, with TRBD1 matching over 7 bases. The CDR3 runs to 15 residues. CDR1 and CDR2 from the germline V gene are MNHEY and SVGAGI. V trimming: 5 bases; J trimming: 0 bases; junction bases outside the gene matches: 7. The chain's CDR3 is CASSGSYRGSYEQYF. As DNA, the CDR3 is TGTGCCAGCAGTGGATCGTACAGGGGCTCCTACGAGCAGTACTTC.

This clonotype was detected many times. This chain links TRBV29-1 with TRBJ2-7; 10 nucleotides align to TRBD1. The CDR3 loop spans 15 amino acids. In germline, CDR1 is SQVTM, CDR2 ANQGSEA. The ends lost 3 bases at V and 6 bases at J; junction bases unmatched: 11. CDR3: CSVDISGTGEGEQYF. CDR3 in DNA: TGCAGCGTTGACATCTCCGGGACAGGGGAAGGCGAGCAGTACTTC.